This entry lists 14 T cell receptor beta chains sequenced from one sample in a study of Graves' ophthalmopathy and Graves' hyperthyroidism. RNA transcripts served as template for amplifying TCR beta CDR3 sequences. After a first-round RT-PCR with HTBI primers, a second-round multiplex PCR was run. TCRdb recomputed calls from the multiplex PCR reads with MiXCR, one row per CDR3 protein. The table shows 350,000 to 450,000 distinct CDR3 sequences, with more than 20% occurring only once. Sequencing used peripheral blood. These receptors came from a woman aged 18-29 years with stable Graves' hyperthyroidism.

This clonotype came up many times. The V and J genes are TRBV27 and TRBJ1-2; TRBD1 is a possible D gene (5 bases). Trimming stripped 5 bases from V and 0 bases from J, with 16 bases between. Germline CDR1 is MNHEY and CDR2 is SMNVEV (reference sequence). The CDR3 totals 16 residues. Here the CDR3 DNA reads TGTGCCAGCAGTGTCGGGGGGGTAGGGTCTAACTATGGCTACACCTTC. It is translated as CASSVGGVGSNYGYTF.

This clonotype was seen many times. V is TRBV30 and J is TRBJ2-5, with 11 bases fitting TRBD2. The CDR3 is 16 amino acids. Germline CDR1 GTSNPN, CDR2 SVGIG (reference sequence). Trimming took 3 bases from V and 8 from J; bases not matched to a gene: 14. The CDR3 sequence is CAWRKLAGGPTSTQYF. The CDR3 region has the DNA TGTGCCTGGAGGAAGCTAGCGGGAGGCCCCACCAGCACCCAGTACTTC.

CDR3: CASSEDPGRTQYF. CDR3 DNA sequence: TGTGCCAGCAGTGAGGATCCAGGGAGGACCCAGTACTTC. V and J are TRBV6-1 and TRBJ2-5, with D perhaps being TRBD1 or TRBD2 (5 bases each). The germline V and J ends were trimmed by 3 bases and 7 bases, with 12 bases remaining between them. There are 13 residues in the CDR3. Germline CDR1 is MNHNS and CDR2 is SASEGT.

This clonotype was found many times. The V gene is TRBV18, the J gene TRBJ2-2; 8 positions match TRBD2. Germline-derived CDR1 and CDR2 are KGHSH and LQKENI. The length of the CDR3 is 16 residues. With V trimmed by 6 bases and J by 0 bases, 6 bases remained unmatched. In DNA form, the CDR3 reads TGTGCCAGCTCTCCCAGCGGGGGCGCGAACACCGGGGAGCTGTTTTTT. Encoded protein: CASSPSGGANTGELFF.

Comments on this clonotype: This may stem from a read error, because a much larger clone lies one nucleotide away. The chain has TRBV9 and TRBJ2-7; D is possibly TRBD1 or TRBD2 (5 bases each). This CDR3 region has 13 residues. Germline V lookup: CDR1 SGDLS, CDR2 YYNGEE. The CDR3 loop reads CASSVGSGPKQCF. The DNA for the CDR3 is TGTGCCAGCAGCGTAGGTTCGGGACCCAAACAGTGCTTC.

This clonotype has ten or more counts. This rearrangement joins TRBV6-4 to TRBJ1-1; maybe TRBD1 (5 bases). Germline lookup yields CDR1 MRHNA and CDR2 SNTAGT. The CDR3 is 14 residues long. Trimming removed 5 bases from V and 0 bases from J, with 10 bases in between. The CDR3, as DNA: TGTGCCAGCAGTTCCGAGGACATGAACACTGAAGCTTTCTTT. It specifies CASSSEDMNTEAFF.

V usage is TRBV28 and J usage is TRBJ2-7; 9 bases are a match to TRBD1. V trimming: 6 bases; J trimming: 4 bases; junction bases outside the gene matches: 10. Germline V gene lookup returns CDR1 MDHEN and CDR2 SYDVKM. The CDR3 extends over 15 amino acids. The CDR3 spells CASRSTGTGMYEQYF. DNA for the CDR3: TGTGCCAGCAGATCGACCGGGACAGGGATGTACGAGCAGTACTTC.

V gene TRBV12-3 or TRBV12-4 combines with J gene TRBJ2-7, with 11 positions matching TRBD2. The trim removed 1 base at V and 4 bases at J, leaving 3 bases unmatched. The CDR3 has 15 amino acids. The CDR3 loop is CASSLETSGMYEQYF. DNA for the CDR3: TGTGCCAGCAGTTTAGAGACTAGCGGGATGTACGAGCAGTACTTC.

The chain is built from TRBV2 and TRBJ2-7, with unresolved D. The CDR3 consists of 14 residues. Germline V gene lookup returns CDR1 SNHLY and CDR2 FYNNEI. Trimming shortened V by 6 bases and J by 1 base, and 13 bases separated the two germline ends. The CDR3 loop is CASSFMGPSYEQYF. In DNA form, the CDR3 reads TGTGCCAGCAGCTTCATGGGTCCTTCCTACGAGCAGTACTTC.

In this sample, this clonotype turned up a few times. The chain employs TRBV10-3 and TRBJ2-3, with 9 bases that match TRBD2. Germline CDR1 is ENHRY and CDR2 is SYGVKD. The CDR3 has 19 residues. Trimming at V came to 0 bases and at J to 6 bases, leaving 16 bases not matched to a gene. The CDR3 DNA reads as TGTGCCATCAGTGAGTCGATCCTAGCGGGACACCAACCGGGGGATACGCAGTATTTT. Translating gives CAISESILAGHQPGDTQYF.

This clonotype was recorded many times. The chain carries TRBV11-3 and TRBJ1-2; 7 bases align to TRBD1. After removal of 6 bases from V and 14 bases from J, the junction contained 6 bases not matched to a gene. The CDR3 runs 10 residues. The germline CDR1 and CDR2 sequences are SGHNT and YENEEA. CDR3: CASSFLQGTF. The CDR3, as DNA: TGTGCCAGCAGTTTTTTACAGGGGACCTTC.

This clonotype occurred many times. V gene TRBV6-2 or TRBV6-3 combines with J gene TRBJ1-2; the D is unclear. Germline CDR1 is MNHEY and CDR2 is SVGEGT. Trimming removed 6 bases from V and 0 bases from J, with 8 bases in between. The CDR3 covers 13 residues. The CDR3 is CASRKHANYGYTF. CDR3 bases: TGTGCCAGCAGAAAACACGCTAACTATGGCTACACCTTC.

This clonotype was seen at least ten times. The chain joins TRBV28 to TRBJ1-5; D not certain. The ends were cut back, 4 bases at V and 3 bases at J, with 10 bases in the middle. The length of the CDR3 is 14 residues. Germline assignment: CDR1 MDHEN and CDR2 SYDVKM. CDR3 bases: TGTGCCAGCAGTTACGGGTCTTTCAATCAGCCCCAGCATTTT. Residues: CASSYGSFNQPQHF.

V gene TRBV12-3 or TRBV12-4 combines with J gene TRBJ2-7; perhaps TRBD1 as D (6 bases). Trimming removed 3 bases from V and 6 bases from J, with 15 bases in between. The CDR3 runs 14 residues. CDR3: CASSFYRVWGEQYF. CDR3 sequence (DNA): TGTGCCAGCAGTTTCTACAGGGTCTGGGGCGAGCAGTACTTC.